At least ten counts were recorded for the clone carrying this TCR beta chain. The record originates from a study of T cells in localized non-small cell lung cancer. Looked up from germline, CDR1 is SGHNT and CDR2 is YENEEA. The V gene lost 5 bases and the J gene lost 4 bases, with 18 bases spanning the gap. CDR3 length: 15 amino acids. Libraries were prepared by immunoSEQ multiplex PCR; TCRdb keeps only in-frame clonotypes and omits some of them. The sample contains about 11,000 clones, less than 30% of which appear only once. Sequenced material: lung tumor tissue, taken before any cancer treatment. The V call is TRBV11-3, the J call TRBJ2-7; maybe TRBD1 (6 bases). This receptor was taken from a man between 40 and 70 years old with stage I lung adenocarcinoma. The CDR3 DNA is TGTGCCAGCAGCCAAACTAACAGGGAGCTATACGAGCAGTACTTC. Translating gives CASSQTNRELYEQYF.